The 9 T cell receptor beta chains reported below all come from one sample, sequenced in a study of neurological immune-mediated disorders. TCRdb reanalysed the 5' RACE reads using MiXCR and keeps one entry per CDR3 protein. The table lists roughly 71,000 distinct CDR3 sequences, roughly 3.9% of them singletons. Sequencing was carried out using PBMCs. These receptor sequences come from a man under 40 with multiple sclerosis.

This clonotype was counted at least ten times. This sequence joins TRBV10-3 and TRBJ2-7; no definite D call. The CDR3 extends over 9 amino acids. V gave up 9 bases and J gave up 7 bases, with 7 bases separating them. Germline V gene sequence: CDR1 ENHRY, CDR2 SYGVKD. The chain's CDR3 is CAMACEQYF. CDR3 DNA: TGTGCCATGGCCTGTGAGCAGTACTTC.

There are many counts of this clonotype. This chain uses TRBV7-2 with TRBJ1-2, with D perhaps matching TRBD1 (6 bases). The length of the CDR3 is 13 residues. The germline V gene has CDR1 SGHTA and CDR2 FQGNSA. Trimming left V 3 bases short and J 1 base short, with 6 bases between. CDR3 in DNA: TGTGCCAGCAGCTTGGACAGTAACTATGGCTACACCTTC. Translating it yields CASSLDSNYGYTF.

This clonotype was detected many times. Compared with germline, one end of the junction differs, possibly owing to a read error. The chain carries TRBV5-6 and TRBJ1-6; possible D gene TRBD1, 5 bases. The CDR3 sequence is 15 residues long. The germline V gene encodes CDR1 SGHDT and CDR2 YYEEEE. Here the CDR3 DNA reads TGTGCCAGCAGCTTGGGCGTGGGACTTAATTCACCCCTCAACTTT. Amino acids: CASSLGVGLNSPLNF.

This clonotype was detected many times. This sequence joins TRBV20-1 and TRBJ2-7, with D hard to call. There are 12 residues in the CDR3. The germline CDR1 and CDR2 sequences are DFQATT and SNEGSKA (reference sequence). Trimming pared 6 bases from V and 4 bases from J, leaving 13 bases between. The CDR3, as DNA: TGCAGTGCCCAAGGAGCCCTTTACGAGCAGTACTTC. It yields the protein CSAQGALYEQYF.

This clonotype was seen many times. The chain has TRBV27 and TRBJ1-1; TRBD1 is a possible D gene (6 bases). Trimming took 1 base from V and 4 from J, leaving 10 bases between them. Germline-derived CDR1 and CDR2 are MNHEY and SMNVEV (reference sequence). This CDR3 contains 14 residues. The CDR3 DNA follows: TGTGCCAGCAGTTTATACACAGGGTTCACTGAAGCTTTCTTT. Residues: CASSLYTGFTEAFF.

This clonotype was picked up many times. The CDR3 sequence: CASRRQGASDTQYF. The CDR3 DNA follows: TGTGCCAGCAGACGACAGGGGGCATCGGATACGCAGTATTTT. The chain employs TRBV6-5 and TRBJ2-3; TRBD1 matches 10 bases. This CDR3 has 14 amino acids. Looked up from germline, CDR1 is MNHEY and CDR2 is SVGAGI. The ends lost 6 bases at V and 6 bases at J; junction bases unmatched: 6.

The table lists this clonotype with a few counts. The chain uses TRBV7-2 and TRBJ2-3; a possible D gene is TRBD2 (6 bases). The germline V gene has CDR1 SGHTA and CDR2 FQGNSA. This CDR3 comprises 15 residues. Trimming removed 2 bases at V and 6 bases at J, with 15 bases between. This CDR3 reads CASSLSTGGEDTQYF. The CDR3 DNA reads TGTGCCAGCAGCTTATCCACCGGCGGGGAGGATACGCAGTATTTT.

This clonotype occurred many times. The V and J genes are TRBV7-8 and TRBJ2-7; D possibly corresponds to TRBD1 (6 bases). This CDR3 region has 13 residues. CDR1 and CDR2 (germline): SGHVS, FQNEAQ. Trimming cost V 2 bases and J 5 bases, with 10 bases left between them. The DNA for the CDR3 is TGTGCCAGCAGCTTATACAGGGCTGACGAGCAGTACTTC. Its translation: CASSLYRADEQYF.

This clonotype was seen many times. The chain employs TRBV4-3 and TRBJ1-2; D is possibly TRBD1 (5 bases). The CDR3 spans 18 residues. With 0 bases removed from V and 0 bases from J, the gap between germline ends came to 17 bases. CDR1 and CDR2 from the germline V gene are LGHNA and YSLEER. The CDR3 nucleotides are TGCGCCAGCAGCCAAGATCGGGGACGCCCGGTGGCTAACTATGGCTACACCTTC. Amino acid sequence: CASSQDRGRPVANYGYTF.